The source of this T cell receptor (beta chain) is a study of blood T cell repertoires in COVID-19 (dated by TCRdb to about 2020). The study in broad terms: The collaborator samples originated in the United States, Italy and Spain and spanned the acute and convalescent phases of COVID-19. The material from the prospective study consisted of cDNA or gDNA derived from T cells, B-cell-depleted T cells, or PBMCs. The dataset comprised deeply sampled blood TCRbeta repertoires from subjects exposed to, actively infected with, or recovered from COVID-19. A freely available public database, intended as a resource for researchers studying the immune response to SARS-CoV-2, is where the repertoires were released. Samples came from the ongoing ImmuneRACE study (first 160 participants) plus 1,254 subjects from 6 global collaborators. Sample metadata almost always included a de-identified subject ID, COVID-19 status, age in years and sex. HLA class I and class II types, where available, came from metadata supplied by the sample provider rather than from assay-based typing.

This clone was seen only once. Its recognized antigen is unknown. Base quality data are lacking; no much larger clone is found one base away. Overall results and qualifications from the work: The amount of clinical and demographic metadata varied by source and participant and was provided uncurated.

The CDR3 covers 14 residues, taking in both the cysteine and the valine. The sequence is cut down to CDR3 DNA, 42 bases in frame from base 1. At the junction V is shortened by 5 bases and J by 1 base, with 12 bases in between. Whole blood was collected in K2EDTA tubes by collaborating institutions according to the institutions' own protocols. Collaborator samples were shipped for TCRbeta analysis as frozen whole blood, isolated PBMCs, or DNA extracted from either sample type. TCRbeta CDR3 regions were amplified from genomic DNA using the immunoSEQ Assay, a bias-controlled multiplex PCR. From the authors' description of their analysis: Within the assay, amplification of reference gene primers was used to estimate how many nucleated cells each sample contained. To quantify the absolute abundance of each unique TCRbeta CDR3 rearrangement, sequence reads were collapsed and filtered. For each sample, productive Simpson clonality was calculated as the square root of Simpson's diversity index across productive rearrangements. The table was pulled from immuneACCESS by TCRdb, which kept in-frame rearrangements only. Such tables lose some clones; where checked, under half of the loss comes from unresolved V genes, and the rest has no known cause. D and trimming come from the DNA, and the V and J calls and clone size come from that table. The sample has over 150,000 clones on record, about 80% of them singletons. The biggest ten clones account for 25% to 30% of the sample.

The sample consisted of peripheral blood. The sequence joins TRBV6-7 to TRBJ2-7, and TRBD2 may be the D gene, going by 6 matching bases. TRBV6-7 is reported as an ORF; its role is uncertain. The receptor comes from a woman aged 55-70 years with acute or convalescent COVID-19. The sequence in DNA is TGTGCCAGCAGTGGTAGCGGAGAGTCCTACGAGCAGTACGTC. It is translated as CASSGSGESYEQYV.